Listed below are T cell receptor beta chains from one sample, sequenced in a study of spatial heterogeneity in lung cancer. TCRdb reprocessed the 5' RACE reads via MiXCR and lists one record per CDR3 protein. The repertoire holds 85,000 to 100,000 distinct CDR3 sequences, with roughly a fifth as singletons. Sequencing was performed on PBMCs, taken at follow-up. Every receptor here comes from a male donor with early-stage non-small cell lung cancer. CDR3s include the opening cysteine and the closing phenylalanine or tryptophan. The D gene is left open where the match is weak. Where a row states a size, it is once, few, many or the class of an expanded clone; other rows omit it.

clone_size | d_call | j_call | v_call | cdr3_nt | cdr3_aa
NA | NA | TRBJ1-1 | TRBV9 | TGTGCCAGCAGCGTAGCAGAGGGTACGACTGAAGCTTTCTTT | CASSVAEGTTEAFF
few | NA | TRBJ1-1 | TRBV20-1 | TGCAGTGCTAGAGATGATTTGGAAAACATGAACACTGAAGCTTTCTTT | CSARDDLENMNTEAFF
few | NA | TRBJ2-5 | TRBV12-3/TRBV12-4 | TGTGCCAGCAGCCCTAAGGGGAACAGTAAAGAGACCCAGTACTTC | CASSPKGNSKETQYF
few | TRBD1 | TRBJ1-5 | TRBV4-1 | TGCGCCAGCAGCTGGCGGACAGGTAGCAATCAGCCCCAGCATTTT | CASSWRTGSNQPQHF
NA | NA | TRBJ2-1 | TRBV29-1 | TGCAGCGCAGAGCGCCCCAATGAGCAGTTCTTC | CSAERPNEQFF
few | NA | TRBJ2-2 | TRBV7-7 | TGTGCCAGCAGCCTATCTCGACCGAACACCGGGGAGCTGTTTTTT | CASSLSRPNTGELFF
few | NA | TRBJ2-5 | TRBV6-2/TRBV6-3 | TGTGCCAGCACCTACAAGGCCGGACTACCCACTAGCAGAGAGACCCAGTACTTC | CASTYKAGLPTSRETQYF
few | TRBD1 | TRBJ2-3 | TRBV27 | TGTGCCAGCAGTTTCGGGGGACAGGGGAAGTATACGCAGTATTTT | CASSFGGQGKYTQYF
many | NA | TRBJ1-1 | TRBV20-1 | TGCAGTGCTAGGGGGTGGAACACTGAAGCTTTCTTT | CSARGWNTEAFF
NA | NA | TRBJ2-3 | TRBV6-6 | TGTGCCAGCAGTCCATTCGCCACAGATACGCAGTATTTT | CASSPFATDTQYF
NA | TRBD1 | TRBJ1-4 | TRBV4-3 | TGCGCCAGCAGCCAAAACCCGCCGGGACAGGGTACCGCAACTAATGAAAAACTGTTTTTT | CASSQNPPGQGTATNEKLFF
NA | TRBD2 | TRBJ2-3 | TRBV5-5 | TGTGCCAGCAGCTTCAGGCTAGCGGGAGTTCTGGATACGCAGTATTTT | CASSFRLAGVLDTQYF
many | TRBD2 | TRBJ2-1 | TRBV20-1 | TGCAGTGCTAGTCCTAGCGGGGATTACAATGAGCAGTTCTTC | CSASPSGDYNEQFF
few | TRBD2 | TRBJ2-5 | TRBV5-4 | TGTGCCAGCAGCCTGCGACCAGCGGGGGTGTCAGAGACCCAGTACTTC | CASSLRPAGVSETQYF
few | NA | TRBJ1-5 | TRBV2 | TGTGCCAGCAGTGAAGCGGGGATACGCAATCAGCCCCAGCATTTT | CASSEAGIRNQPQHF
many | NA | TRBJ2-2 | TRBV20-1 | TGCAGTGCTAGCGGAAACACCGGGGAGCTGTTTTTT | CSASGNTGELFF
NA | NA | TRBJ1-2 | TRBV12-3/TRBV12-4 | TGTGCCAGCAGTTTAGAGGTGGACTATGGCTACACCTTC | CASSLEVDYGYTF
NA | NA | TRBJ2-7 | TRBV28 | TGTGCCAGCAGTATAGGACACGAGCAGTACTTC | CASSIGHEQYF
NA | TRBD2 | TRBJ2-1 | TRBV7-9 | TGTGCCAGCAGCCCTGACCGACTAGCGGGAGTTGATGAGCAGTTCTTC | CASSPDRLAGVDEQFF
few | NA | TRBJ1-4 | TRBV20-1 | TGCAGTGCTCCCATGGGGGGGTCTAATGAAAAACTGTTTTTT | CSAPMGGSNEKLFF
many | NA | TRBJ2-5 | TRBV24-1 | TGTGCCACCAGTGACCCCCGGGAGCCCCAAGAGACCCAGTACTTC | CATSDPREPQETQYF
NA | NA | TRBJ1-2 | TRBV7-9 | TGTGCCAGCAGCTCCGAAGCCTATGGCTACACCTTC | CASSSEAYGYTF
NA | NA | TRBJ1-1 | TRBV7-8 | TGTGCCAGCAGCTTATTTGGACTGGGGTTATCCTCGAGGTTT | CASSLFGLGLSSRF